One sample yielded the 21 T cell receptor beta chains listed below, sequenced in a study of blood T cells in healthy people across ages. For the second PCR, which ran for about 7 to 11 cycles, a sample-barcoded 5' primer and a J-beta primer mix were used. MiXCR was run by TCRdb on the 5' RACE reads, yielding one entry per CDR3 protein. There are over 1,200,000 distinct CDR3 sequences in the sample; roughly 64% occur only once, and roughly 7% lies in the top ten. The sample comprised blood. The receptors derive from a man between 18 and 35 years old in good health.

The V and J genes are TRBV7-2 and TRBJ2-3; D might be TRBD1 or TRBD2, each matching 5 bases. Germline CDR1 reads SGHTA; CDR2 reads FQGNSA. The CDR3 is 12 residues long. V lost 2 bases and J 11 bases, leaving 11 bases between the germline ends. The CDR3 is CASSLWDVVQYF. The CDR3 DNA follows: TGTGCCAGCAGCTTATGGGACGTTGTGCAGTATTTT.

The CDR3 region is CASIGEREQYF. The CDR3 nucleotides are TGTGCCAGCATAGGCGAACGCGAGCAGTACTTC. This rearrangement joins TRBV28 to TRBJ2-7; D remains unclear. CDR3 length equals 11 residues. Trimming removed 7 bases at V and 6 bases at J, with 10 bases between. Germline CDR1 is MDHEN and CDR2 is SYDVKM. The complete variable domain, with remaining parts taken from reference TRBV28 and TRBJ2-7, reads DVKVTQSSRYLVKRTGEKVFLECVQDMDHENMFWYRQDPGLGLRLIYFSYDVKMKEKGDIPEGYSVSREKKERFSLILESASTNQTSMYLCASIGEREQYFGPGTRLTVT.

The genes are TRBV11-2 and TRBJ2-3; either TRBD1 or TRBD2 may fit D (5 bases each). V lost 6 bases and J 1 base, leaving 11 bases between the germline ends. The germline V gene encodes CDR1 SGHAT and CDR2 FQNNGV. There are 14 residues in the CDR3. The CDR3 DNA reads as TGTGCCAGCAGTTTCGTGGGGGGCACAGATACGCAGTATTTT. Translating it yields CASSFVGGTDTQYF.

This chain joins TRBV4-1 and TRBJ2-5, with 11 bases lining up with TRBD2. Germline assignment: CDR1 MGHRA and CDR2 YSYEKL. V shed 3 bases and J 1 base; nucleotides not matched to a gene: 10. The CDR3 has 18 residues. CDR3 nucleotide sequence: TGCGCCAGCAGCCAGCGACACCGACTAGCGGGAACCCAAGAGACCCAGTACTTC. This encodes CASSQRHRLAGTQETQYF.

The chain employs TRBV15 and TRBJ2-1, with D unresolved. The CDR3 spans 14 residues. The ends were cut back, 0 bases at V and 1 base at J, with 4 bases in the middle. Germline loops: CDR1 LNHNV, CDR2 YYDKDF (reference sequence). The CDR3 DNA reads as TGTGCCACCAGCAGAGAGCAATCCTACAATGAGCAGTTCTTC. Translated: CATSREQSYNEQFF.

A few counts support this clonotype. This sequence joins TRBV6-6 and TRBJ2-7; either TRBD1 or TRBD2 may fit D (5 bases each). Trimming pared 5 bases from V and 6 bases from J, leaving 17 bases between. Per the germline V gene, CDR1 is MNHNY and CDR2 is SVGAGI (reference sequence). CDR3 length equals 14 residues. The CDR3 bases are TGTGCCAGCAGTGGATCACAGGAGAGGGGCGAGCAGTACTTC. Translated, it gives CASSGSQERGEQYF.

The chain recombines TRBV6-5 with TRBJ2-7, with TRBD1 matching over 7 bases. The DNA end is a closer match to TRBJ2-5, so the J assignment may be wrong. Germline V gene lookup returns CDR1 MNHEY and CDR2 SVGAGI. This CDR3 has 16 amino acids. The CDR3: CASSYPRGNLGETQYF. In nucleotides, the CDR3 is TGTGCCAGCAGTTACCCCAGGGGGAACTTGGGCGAGACCCAGTACTTC.

CDR3 loop: CASSAGGRRYEQYF. The CDR3 coding sequence is TGTGCCAGCAGCGCAGGTGGTCGGCGCTACGAGCAGTACTTC. V usage is TRBV13 and J usage is TRBJ2-7; D uncertain. The CDR3 consists of 14 residues. The ends were cut back, 5 bases at V and 3 bases at J, with 14 bases in the middle. Germline V gene lookup returns CDR1 PRHDT and CDR2 FYEKMQ (reference sequence).

The CDR3 is CASSFGQRDTEAFF. The CDR3 DNA is TGCGCCAGCAGTTTTGGTCAACGGGACACTGAAGCTTTCTTT. The chain couples TRBV5-1 to TRBJ1-1; D is ambiguous. Germline CDR1 reads SGHRS; CDR2 reads YFSETQ. Trimming took 5 bases from V and 3 from J, leaving 14 bases between them. The CDR3 totals 14 residues. Combining the CDR3 with reference TRBV5-1 and TRBJ1-1 gives the whole variable domain KAGVTQTPRYLIKTRGQQVTLSCSPISGHRSVSWYQQTPGQGLQFLFEYFSETQRNKGNFPGRFSGRQFSNSRSEMNVSTLELGDSALYLCASSFGQRDTEAFFGQGTRLTVV.

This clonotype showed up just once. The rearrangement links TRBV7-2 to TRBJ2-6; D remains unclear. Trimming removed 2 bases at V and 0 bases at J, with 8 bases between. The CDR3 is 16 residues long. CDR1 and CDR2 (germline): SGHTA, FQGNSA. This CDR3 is CASSLSPSSGANVLTF. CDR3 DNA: TGTGCCAGCAGCTTAAGTCCCAGCTCTGGGGCCAACGTCCTGACTTTC. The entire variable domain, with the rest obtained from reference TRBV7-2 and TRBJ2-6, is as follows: GAGVSQSPSNKVTEKGKDVELRCDPISGHTALYWYRQSLGQGLEFLIYFQGNSAPDKSGLPSDRFSAERTGGSVSTLTIQRTQQEDSAVYLCASSLSPSSGANVLTFGAGSRLTVL.

The CDR3 DNA reads as TGTGCCAGCAAACCCAGTCTGGCGGGGGCCCCTCGCACAGATACGCAGTATTTT. It is translated as CASKPSLAGAPRTDTQYF. The chain uses TRBV4-2 and TRBJ2-3; a possible D gene is TRBD2 (7 bases). Looked up from germline, CDR1 is LGHNA and CDR2 is YNFKEQ. The CDR3 totals 18 residues. Deletions cut 7 bases from V and 1 base from J, with 24 bases between.

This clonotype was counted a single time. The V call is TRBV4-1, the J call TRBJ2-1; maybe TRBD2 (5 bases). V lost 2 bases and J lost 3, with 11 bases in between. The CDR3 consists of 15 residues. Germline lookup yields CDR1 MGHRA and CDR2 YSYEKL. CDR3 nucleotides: TGCGCCAGCAGCCAAACCCAGCGGAACTACAATGAGCAGTTCTTC. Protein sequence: CASSQTQRNYNEQFF.

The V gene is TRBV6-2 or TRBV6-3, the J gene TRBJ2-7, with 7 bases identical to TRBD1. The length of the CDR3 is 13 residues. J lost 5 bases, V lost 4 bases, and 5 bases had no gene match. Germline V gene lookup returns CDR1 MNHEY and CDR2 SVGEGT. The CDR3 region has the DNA TGTGCCAGCAGTTCCTCCAGGGGGAACGAGCAGTACTTC. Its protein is CASSSSRGNEQYF.

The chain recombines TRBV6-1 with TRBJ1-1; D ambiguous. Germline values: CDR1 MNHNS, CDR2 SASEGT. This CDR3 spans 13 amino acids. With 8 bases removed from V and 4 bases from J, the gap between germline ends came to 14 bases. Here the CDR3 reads CASPERESTEAFF. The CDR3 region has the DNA TGTGCCAGCCCTGAGAGGGAGAGCACTGAAGCTTTCTTT.

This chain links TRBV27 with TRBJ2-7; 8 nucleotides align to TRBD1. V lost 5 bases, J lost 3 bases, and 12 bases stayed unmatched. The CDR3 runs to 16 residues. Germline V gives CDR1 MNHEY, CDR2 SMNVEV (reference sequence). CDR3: CASSSQGARSYYEQYF. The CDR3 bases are TGTGCCAGCAGTAGCCAGGGGGCTAGGAGCTACTACGAGCAGTACTTC.

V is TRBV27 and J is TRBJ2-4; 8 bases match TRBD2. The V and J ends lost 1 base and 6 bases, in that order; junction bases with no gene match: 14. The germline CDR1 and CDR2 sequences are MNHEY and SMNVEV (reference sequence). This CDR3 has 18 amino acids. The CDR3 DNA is TGTGCCAGCAGTTTATATGGCGCCCAGGGACTAGATGGAAACATTCAGTACTTC. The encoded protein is CASSLYGAQGLDGNIQYF.

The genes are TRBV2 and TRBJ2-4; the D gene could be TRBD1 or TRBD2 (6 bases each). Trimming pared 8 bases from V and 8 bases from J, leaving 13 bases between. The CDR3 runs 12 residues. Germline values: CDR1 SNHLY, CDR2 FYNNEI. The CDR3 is CASRDGGYIQYF. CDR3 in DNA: TGTGCCAGCCGCGACGGGGGCTACATTCAGTACTTC.

The CDR3 region has the DNA TGTGCCAGCAGCTTAGTACTAGCGGGAGCAGAGACCCAGTACTTC. Protein sequence: CASSLVLAGAETQYF. J is TRBJ2-7 and V is TRBV11-2, with 11 nucleotides matching TRBD2. The J call may be faulty, since TRBJ2-5 better matches the DNA end. The germline gives CDR1 SGHAT, CDR2 FQNNGV. The length of the CDR3 is 15 residues.

The CDR3 nucleotides are TGTGCCAGCAGTTACGTCCCGGGACAGGGTTTGTTGGGTGAGACCCAGTACTTC. Translation: CASSYVPGQGLLGETQYF. J is TRBJ2-5 and V is TRBV6-5; the match to TRBD1 covers 9 bases. V was pared by 2 bases and J by 5 bases, with 15 bases of the junction left unmatched. Germline V gives CDR1 MNHEY, CDR2 SVGAGI. CDR3 length: 18 residues.

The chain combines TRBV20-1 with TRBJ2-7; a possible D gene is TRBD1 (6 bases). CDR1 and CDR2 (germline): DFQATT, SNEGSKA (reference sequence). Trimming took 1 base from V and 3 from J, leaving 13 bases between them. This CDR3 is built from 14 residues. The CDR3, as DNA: TGCAGTGCTAGAGTTACAGGGACGCGCTACGAGCAGTACTTC. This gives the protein CSARVTGTRYEQYF.

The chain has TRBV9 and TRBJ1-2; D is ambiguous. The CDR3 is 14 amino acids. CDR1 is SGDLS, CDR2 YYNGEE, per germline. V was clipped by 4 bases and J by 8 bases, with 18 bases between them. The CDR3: CASSPEHHGWGYTF. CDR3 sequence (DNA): TGTGCCAGCAGCCCAGAACACCATGGGTGGGGCTACACCTTC. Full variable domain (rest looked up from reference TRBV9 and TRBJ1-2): DSGVTQTPKHLITATGQRVTLRCSPRSGDLSVYWYQQSLDQGLQFLIQYYNGEERAKGNILERFSAQQFPDLHSELNLSSLELGDSALYFCASSPEHHGWGYTFGSGTRLTVV.